Below, one TCR beta chain is given with its context. This record belongs to a study of glioma-infiltrating T cells after dendritic cell vaccination. Study information: Autologous tumor lysate-pulsed dendritic cell vaccination was given between the early 2000s and the early 2010s.

Germline V lookup: CDR1 GTSNPN, CDR2 SVGIG (reference sequence). The CDR3 length is 14 residues. Trimming took 3 bases from V and 7 from J; bases not matched to a gene: 4. The protocol was immunoSEQ multiplex PCR, while the TCRdb copy is restricted to in-frame clones and leaves out a portion. The table includes tens of thousands of clones, approximately 81% detected once. The time point is: after dendritic cell vaccination, including at tumor progression/relapse. The sequence was collected from a human donor with glioblastoma. This specimen consisted of blood, obtained after dendritic cell vaccination. The J gene is TRBJ2-5, the V gene TRBV30; 14 bases agree with TRBD2. Here the CDR3 DNA reads TGTGCCTGGAGCGGACTAGCGGGAGGTGGGACCCAGTACTTC. It specifies CAWSGLAGGGTQYF.